Below are 24 T cell receptor beta chains sequenced from a single sample in a study of T cells in women clearing cervical HPV infection. Only in-frame clones appear in the TCRdb table, and some are missing; sequencing was by immunoSEQ multiplex PCR. The data include roughly 45,000 clones; the top ten clones carry around 0.98%. The specimen sequenced was blood buffy coat. These receptor sequences come from a woman aged 18 to 75 with a cervical HPV16 infection that either progressed to CIN3+ or cleared (not recorded which).

The sequenced CDR3 bases are TGTGCCAGCTCATCCCATCCGGGTGAAAAA. Translated, it gives CASSSHPGEK. The full CDR3 sequence reads CASSSHPGEKLFF. This chain uses TRBV18 with TRBJ1-4, with D uncertain. The observed sequence ends 3 residues before the CDR3 terminus, with the missing tail filled in from the germline J gene. The CDR3 covers 13 residues. Trimming shortened V by 5 bases and J by 7 bases, and 11 bases separated the two germline ends. Per the germline V gene, CDR1 is KGHSH and CDR2 is LQKENI.

In the case of this clone: One end of the junction fails to match germline, which may point to a read error. The observed sequence ends 3 residues before the CDR3 terminus, with the missing tail filled in from the germline J gene. The sample holds other DNA sequences that translate to the same CDR3. This rearrangement joins TRBV2 to TRBJ2-7; TRBD1 aligns across 8 bases. The CDR3 extends over 13 amino acids. Germline-derived CDR1 and CDR2 are SNHLY and FYNNEI. This CDR3 is CASSATGGYEQYF. The sequenced part of the CDR3 DNA is TGTGCTAGCAGTGCTACAGGGGGCTACGAG.

In the case of this clone: The CDR3 end is not reached by the read, which stops 3 residues before it; the germline J gene fills it in. V is TRBV14 and J is TRBJ1-1; 8 bases line up with TRBD1. The length of the CDR3 is 16 residues. The J segment lost 0 bases and the V segment lost 4 bases, leaving 7 bases of the junction unmatched. CDR1 is SGHDN and CDR2 is FVKESK in the germline V gene. CDR3 sequence reads: CASSRRQGIMNTEAFF. Incomplete CDR3 DNA: TGTGCCAGCAGCCGCCGACAGGGGATTATGAACACTGAA. Using reference TRBV14 and TRBJ1-1 for the parts outside the CDR3, the full variable domain is EAGVTQFPSHSVIEKGQTVTLRCDPISGHDNLYWYRRVMGKEIKFLLHFVKESKQDESGMPNNRFLAERTGGTYSTLKVQPAELEDSGVYFCASSRRQGIMNTEAFFGQGTRLTVV.

About this clone itself: Read data end 3 residues before the CDR3 end; the end is taken from the germline J gene. This rearrangement joins TRBV19 to TRBJ1-5, with 7 bases matching TRBD1. The CDR3 has 16 residues. Germline lookup yields CDR1 LNHDA and CDR2 SQIVND (reference sequence). J gave up 0 bases and V 5 bases, and 7 bases lay outside the gene matches. Incomplete CDR3 DNA: TGTGCCAGTAGTCCCAGGGGGTCCTATAGCAATCAGCCC. Encoded protein: CASSPRGSYSNQP. The complete CDR3 protein is CASSPRGSYSNQPQHF.

Regarding this clone: The observed sequence ends 3 residues before the CDR3 terminus, with the missing tail filled in from the germline J gene. The rearrangement uses TRBV2 and TRBJ2-2; 7 bases align to TRBD2. V lost 4 bases, J lost 8 bases, and 7 bases stayed unmatched. Per germline, CDR1 SNHLY and CDR2 FYNNEI. The CDR3 extends over 14 amino acids. The CDR3 loop reads CASSGTRAPGELFF. The CDR3 bases that were read are TGTGCCAGCAGTGGGACTAGGGCTCCGGGGGAG.

Concerning this clone itself: The CDR3 end lies 3 residues beyond the end of the read and is filled in from the germline J gene. The chain links TRBV28 to TRBJ1-5; 8 bases fit TRBD1. There are 15 residues in the CDR3. The trim removed 5 bases at V and 6 bases at J, leaving 9 bases unmatched. Germline CDR1 MDHEN, CDR2 SYDVKM. The CDR3 reads CASSTDREGSQPQHF. The CDR3 bases that were read are TGTGCCAGCAGTACGGACAGGGAGGGCAGTCAGCCC.

Concerning this clone itself: Read data end 3 residues before the CDR3 end; the end is taken from the germline J gene. The chain uses TRBV5-6 and TRBJ2-7; perhaps TRBD2 as D (6 bases). The germline CDR1 and CDR2 sequences are SGHDT and YYEEEE. V lost 2 bases and J 0 bases, leaving 12 bases between the germline ends. The CDR3 length is 15 residues. CDR3 region: CASSFLGGSSYEQYF. CDR3 DNA (partial): TGTGCCAGCAGCTTCTTGGGGGGTAGCTCCTACGAG.

In the case of this clone: The read halts 3 residues ahead of the CDR3 end, with the missing end drawn from the germline J gene. This chain links TRBV14 with TRBJ2-3; 7 bases fit TRBD2. Germline-derived CDR1 and CDR2 are SGHDN and FVKESK. The CDR3 contains 13 residues. Here the CDR3 reads CASSQVARETQYF. The sequenced CDR3 bases are TGTGCCAGCAGCCAAGTTGCGCGGGAGACG.

About this clone itself: The sequenced fragment ends 3 residues before the CDR3 boundary, so the rest is inferred from the germline J gene. The rearrangement links TRBV5-1 to TRBJ1-1, with D possibly TRBD1 on 6 matching bases. V dropped 3 bases and J dropped 1 base, with 16 bases sitting between them. The CDR3 spans 16 residues. Germline CDR1 reads SGHRS; CDR2 reads YFSETQ. The CDR3 protein is CASSSFRTGRNTEAFF. The sequenced part of the CDR3 DNA is TGCGCCAGCAGCTCGTTTCGTACAGGGAGGAACACTGAA. The variable domain in full, completed from reference TRBV5-1 and TRBJ1-1, reads KAGVTQTPRYLIKTRGQQVTLSCSPISGHRSVSWYQQTPGQGLQFLFEYFSETQRNKGNFPGRFSGRQFSNSRSEMNVSTLELGDSALYLCASSSFRTGRNTEAFFGQGTRLTVV.

Details on this clone: Read sequence stops 3 residues before the CDR3 end, and the germline J gene provides the missing end. The chain joins TRBV6-1 to TRBJ1-6, with TRBD1 as a possible D gene (6 bases). The CDR3 is made up of 14 amino acids. V gave up 4 bases and J gave up 9 bases, with 13 bases separating them. Germline V gene data show CDR1 as MNHNS and CDR2 as SASEGT. CDR3 DNA (partial): TGTGCCAGCAGTGGCCCACAGGGCAGTTCACCC. This codes for CASSGPQGSSP. The full CDR3 is CASSGPQGSSPLHF.

Turning to this clone: From the germline J gene comes the end of the CDR3, since the read stops 3 residues before it. V usage is TRBV5-1 and J usage is TRBJ2-7; D is undetermined. The V and J ends lost 4 bases and 2 bases respectively, with 7 bases between them. CDR3 length equals 12 residues. Germline assignment: CDR1 SGHRS and CDR2 YFSETQ. The CDR3: CASSTDTYEQYF. The part of the CDR3 DNA that was read is TGCGCCAGCAGCACAGACACCTACGAG.

A word on this clone: The CDR3 end is not reached by the read, which stops 3 residues before it; the germline J gene fills it in. The chain uses TRBV10-3 and TRBJ1-2; 9 positions match TRBD1. The CDR3 length is 16 residues. Per the germline V gene, CDR1 is ENHRY and CDR2 is SYGVKD. CDR3 bases read: TGTGCCATCAGTACTTCCGGGACAGGGAGAGCTCTCGGC. It is translated as CAISTSGTGRALG. The full CDR3 reads CAISTSGTGRALGYTF.

Turning to this clone: The read terminates 3 residues ahead of where the CDR3 ends, so the germline J gene completes it. The chain has TRBV7-9 and TRBJ1-4; TRBD1 is a possible D gene (6 bases). Germline lookup yields CDR1 SEHNR and CDR2 FQNEAQ (reference sequence). The CDR3 runs to 15 residues. V lost 6 bases, J lost 8 bases, and 19 bases lay in between. The CDR3 loop is CASSYGTPGREKLFF. The part of the CDR3 DNA that was read is TGTGCCAGCAGTTACGGGACACCTGGGAGGGAAAAA.

Points on this clone: The read stops 3 residues short of the end of the CDR3; the missing end is completed from the germline J gene. The chain links TRBV12-3 or TRBV12-4 to TRBJ1-5; D may be TRBD1 (5 bases). V was trimmed by 6 bases and J by 2 bases, leaving 8 bases between them. This CDR3 contains 13 residues. The CDR3 here is CASRGEGNQPQHF. CDR3 DNA, as far as it was read: TGTGCCAGCAGAGGGGAGGGCAATCAGCCC.

Concerning this clone itself: The read finishes 3 residues shy of the CDR3 end, and the germline J gene is used to complete it. The V and J genes are TRBV12-5 and TRBJ2-3; possibly TRBD1 for D (5 bases). Germline values: CDR1 LGHNT, CDR2 FRNRAP. The CDR3 extends over 11 amino acids. The CDR3 sequence: CASGPRQPQYF. The CDR3 bases that were read are TGTGCTAGTGGTCCAAGACAGCCG. The whole variable domain, filled in from reference TRBV12-5 and TRBJ2-3, reads DARVTQTPRHKVTEMGQEVTMRCQPILGHNTVFWYRQTMMQGLELLAYFRNRAPLDDSGMPKDRFSAEMPDATLATLKIQPSEPRDSAVYFCASGPRQPQYFGPGTRLTVL.

Details on this clone: The missing CDR3 end, 3 residues past where the read stops, is filled in from the germline J gene. The chain employs TRBV6-2 or TRBV6-3 and TRBJ2-6; TRBD1 aligns across 10 bases. Losses at the gene ends were 11 bases for V and 2 bases for J; bases not matched to a gene: 12. This CDR3 spans 17 amino acids. Germline loops: CDR1 MNHEY, CDR2 SVGEGT. CDR3 region: CAGSDRGQIPGANVLTF. The CDR3 bases that were read are TGTGCCGGATCAGACAGGGGGCAGATTCCTGGGGCCAACGTC.

Concerning this clone itself: The DNA ends 3 residues before the CDR3 does, and the rest of the CDR3 is filled in from the germline J gene. This chain links TRBV5-5 with TRBJ1-2; no firm D call. The CDR3 spans 11 residues. Germline V lookup: CDR1 SGHKS, CDR2 YYEKEE (reference sequence). The CDR3 sequence is CASSLGQGYTF. The part of the CDR3 DNA that was read is TGTGCCAGCAGCTTGGGGCAAGGC.

Remarks on this clone: The read is 3 residues too short to cover the CDR3 end, so that end is filled in from the germline J gene. The J gene is TRBJ1-2, the V gene TRBV6-1, with 8 bases identical to TRBD1. The length of the CDR3 is 15 residues. The J segment lost 3 bases and the V segment lost 2 bases, leaving 5 bases of the junction unmatched. CDR1 and CDR2 (germline): MNHNS, SASEGT. CDR3 bases read: TGTGCCAGCAGTGAAATGCAGGGGGCGTACTATGGC. It specifies CASSEMQGAYYG. The full-length CDR3 reads as CASSEMQGAYYGYTF.

A remark on this clone: The read ends 3 residues shy of where the CDR3 ends; the end is completed using the germline J gene. The rearrangement uses TRBV2 and TRBJ2-4; D not resolved. Germline CDR1 is SNHLY and CDR2 is FYNNEI. The CDR3 consists of 13 residues. The CDR3 spells CASSPARAYDQYF. The CDR3 DNA, read in part, is TGTGCCAGCAGCCCTGCAAGGGCCTACGAT.

Remarks on this clone: The read halts 3 residues ahead of the CDR3 end, with the missing end drawn from the germline J gene. V usage is TRBV11-2 and J usage is TRBJ2-7, with D possibly TRBD2 on 6 matching bases. Germline assignment: CDR1 SGHAT and CDR2 FQNNGV. V was trimmed by 2 bases and J by 3 bases, leaving 11 bases between them. The CDR3 extends over 14 amino acids. CDR3 DNA, as far as it was read: TGTGCCAGCAGCTTAAGGCAGGGAGGCTACGAG. It specifies CASSLRQGGYE. The whole CDR3 reads CASSLRQGGYEQYF.

Worth noting for this clone: The missing CDR3 end, 3 residues past where the read stops, is filled in from the germline J gene. V is TRBV20-1 and J is TRBJ2-1; 10 nucleotides match TRBD2. V was clipped by 6 bases and J by 2 bases; unmatched bases: 7. The germline gives CDR1 DFQATT, CDR2 SNEGSKA (reference sequence). CDR3 length equals 15 residues. The sequenced part of the CDR3 DNA is TGCAGTGCGGTAGCGGGGGGCCCTACCTACAATGAG. It translates to CSAVAGGPTYNE. The whole CDR3 sequence reads CSAVAGGPTYNEQFF.

The CDR3 reads CSVEDSENTGELFF. The CDR3 bases that were read are TGCAGCGTTGAAGACAGCGAGAACACCGGGGAG. This chain connects TRBV29-1 to TRBJ2-2; no reliable D call. The read ends 3 residues early relative to the CDR3; the germline J gene fills the gap. Germline-derived CDR1 and CDR2 are SQVTM and ANQGSEA. The CDR3 has 14 amino acids. Between the trimmed V and J ends, which lost 0 bases and 1 base, there was a span of 6 bases.

Note on this clone: The read finishes 3 residues shy of the CDR3 end, and the germline J gene is used to complete it. The chain couples TRBV10-2 to TRBJ1-1; perhaps TRBD1 as D (6 bases). The germline CDR1 and CDR2 sequences are WSHSY and SAAADI. This CDR3 region has 13 residues. The CDR3 sequence is CASSEKTGVEAFF. The CDR3 bases that were read are TGCGCCAGCAGTGAGAAGACAGGCGTCGAA.

Regarding this clone: Read coverage stops 3 residues before the CDR3 terminus; the germline J gene supplies the remainder. This chain links TRBV6-2 or TRBV6-3 with TRBJ2-1; TRBD2 aligns across 7 bases. Unmatched junction bases numbered 2, after V lost 7 bases and J lost 8 bases. The germline CDR1 and CDR2 sequences are MNHEY and SVGEGT. This CDR3 region has 11 residues. The sequenced part of the CDR3 DNA is TGTGCCAGCACGGGGGGACATGAG. Translation: CASTGGHE. In full, the CDR3 reads CASTGGHEQFF.